Each of the 27 T cell receptor beta chains below was sequenced from the same sample in a study of T cell responses to AZD1222 COVID-19 vaccine. TCRdb's copy holds only in-frame clones and misses some; the assay was immunoSEQ multiplex PCR. The sample consists of about 53,000 clones, roughly 83% of them appearing once. The specimen comprised peripheral blood, sampled on day 0 of AZD1222 vaccination. The receptors here all came from an adult in good health.

The chain recombines TRBV18 with TRBJ1-6; TRBD1 might be the D (5 bases). This CDR3 has 14 amino acids. Germline values: CDR1 KGHSH, CDR2 LQKENI. V gave up 5 bases and J gave up 6 bases, with 11 bases separating them. This CDR3 is CASSRDGFNSPLHF. The CDR3 DNA is TGTGCCAGCTCAAGGGACGGTTTTAATTCACCCCTCCACTTT.

The chain joins TRBV28 to TRBJ1-2, with D possibly being TRBD1 (5 bases). This CDR3 is built from 14 residues. Germline assignment: CDR1 MDHEN and CDR2 SYDVKM. V lost 3 bases to trimming and J lost 7 bases, with 15 bases between them. The CDR3 sequence: CASSFGGGEGGYTF. The CDR3 DNA follows: TGTGCCAGCAGTTTCGGCGGGGGGGAGGGTGGCTACACCTTC.

The rearrangement uses TRBV10-2 and TRBJ2-5, with D possibly TRBD2 on 6 matching bases. V was clipped by 4 bases and J by 1 base, with 10 bases between them. This CDR3 spans 14 amino acids. Looked up from germline, CDR1 is WSHSY and CDR2 is SAAADI. The CDR3 nucleotides are TGCGCCAGCAGTGCGGCTAGCGTCCAAGAGACCCAGTACTTC. Its translation: CASSAASVQETQYF.

The table lists this clone with many counts. V gene TRBV7-8 combines with J gene TRBJ2-7, with unresolved D. The germline V gene has CDR1 SGHVS and CDR2 FQNEAQ. The CDR3 loop spans 15 amino acids. The V and J ends lost 1 base and 1 base respectively, with 11 bases between them. This chain's CDR3 is CASSLELGTSYEQYF. For the CDR3, the DNA is TGTGCCAGCAGCTTAGAATTGGGCACTTCCTACGAGCAGTACTTC.

V gene TRBV19 combines with J gene TRBJ2-7, with D unclear. Between the trimmed V and J ends, which lost 6 bases and 1 base, there was a span of 13 bases. CDR1 and CDR2 (germline): LNHDA, SQIVND (reference sequence). The CDR3 spans 14 residues. The DNA for the CDR3 is TGTGCCAGTAGCCCTTTGTGGGGATCCTACGAGCAGTACTTC. Translation gives CASSPLWGSYEQYF.

The chain combines TRBV14 with TRBJ1-4; D gene uncertain. Trimming cost V 0 bases and J 5 bases, with 13 bases left between them. The CDR3 has 16 residues. Germline-derived CDR1 and CDR2 are SGHDN and FVKESK. CDR3 in amino acids: CASSQDRRALNEKLFF. The CDR3 DNA reads as TGTGCCAGCAGCCAAGATAGGAGGGCCCTCAATGAAAAACTGTTTTTT.

The rearrangement links TRBV7-9 to TRBJ2-2; D not resolved. The ends were cut back, 1 base at V and 5 bases at J, with 8 bases in the middle. The length of the CDR3 is 14 residues. CDR1 and CDR2 from the germline V gene are SEHNR and FQNEAQ (reference sequence). The CDR3: CASSLGAWTGELFF. The CDR3 nucleotides are TGTGCCAGCAGCTTAGGGGCGTGGACCGGGGAGCTGTTTTTT.

This chain links TRBV27 with TRBJ1-2; the D gene is possibly TRBD1 (5 bases). CDR1 is MNHEY, CDR2 SMNVEV, per germline (reference sequence). The V and J ends lost 6 bases and 0 bases respectively, with 8 bases between them. The CDR3 consists of 13 residues. The CDR3 DNA reads TGTGCCAGCAGGGGGCCTGCTAACTATGGCTACACCTTC. Translating gives CASRGPANYGYTF.

J is TRBJ1-6 and V is TRBV6-5; unclear D gene. Germline V lookup: CDR1 MNHEY, CDR2 SVGAGI. V was shortened by 5 bases and J by 0 bases, with 5 bases between the two germline ends. CDR3 length: 14 amino acids. CDR3 region: CASSTSSYNSPLHF. CDR3 coding DNA: TGTGCCAGCAGTACGAGCTCCTATAATTCACCCCTCCACTTT.

This clone came up once. The CDR3 loop reads CASSLGKLPNYEQYF. CDR3 DNA: TGTGCCAGCAGCTTAGGGAAACTGCCTAACTACGAGCAGTACTTC. The V gene is TRBV11-3, the J gene TRBJ2-7; D is unresolved. Germline V gene data show CDR1 as SGHNT and CDR2 as YENEEA. The length of the CDR3 is 15 residues. Trimming cost V 1 base and J 3 bases, with 13 bases left between them.

The chain joins TRBV6-1 to TRBJ2-7; tentatively, D is TRBD2 (6 bases). The CDR3 has 19 amino acids. The V gene's germline CDR1 is MNHNS and CDR2 SASEGT. Trimming cost V 3 bases and J 4 bases, with 28 bases left between them. The CDR3 DNA sequence: TGTGCCAGCAGTGATCAGGCTGACGGGGGTTGGACGGACACTTACGAGCAGTACTTC. Protein: CASSDQADGGWTDTYEQYF.

The chain carries TRBV4-3 and TRBJ1-2; D gene unclear. Germline V CDR1 and CDR2: LGHNA, YSLEER. The CDR3 covers 13 residues. The ends were cut back, 0 bases at V and 5 bases at J, with 7 bases in the middle. CDR3: CASSQEDGYGYTF. Here the CDR3 DNA reads TGCGCCAGCAGCCAAGAGGACGGGTATGGCTACACCTTC.

This clone was picked up one time. This chain uses TRBV6-5 with TRBJ2-7; 10 bases line up with TRBD2. The germline V gene encodes CDR1 MNHEY and CDR2 SVGAGI. V trimming: 6 bases; J trimming: 7 bases; junction bases outside the gene matches: 9. CDR3 length equals 14 residues. CDR3 protein: CASSGSGRVGEQYF. CDR3 DNA: TGTGCCAGCAGCGGGAGCGGGAGGGTGGGAGAGCAGTACTTC.

The chain employs TRBV7-2 and TRBJ2-3; no firm D call. The V gene lost 6 bases and the J gene lost 2 bases, with 9 bases spanning the gap. Germline V CDR1 and CDR2: SGHTA, FQGNSA. This CDR3 region has 13 residues. The CDR3 DNA reads as TGTGCCAGCAGTCCCCGCGTCACAGATACGCAGTATTTT. It specifies CASSPRVTDTQYF.

This chain connects TRBV18 to TRBJ1-1; D call uncertain. This CDR3 region has 14 residues. Trimming left V 3 bases short and J 4 bases short, with 12 bases between. Germline-derived CDR1 and CDR2 are KGHSH and LQKENI. The CDR3 DNA sequence: TGTGCCAGCTCACCTCTGACCGCGGGCACTGAAGCTTTCTTT. Its protein product is CASSPLTAGTEAFF.

The chain carries TRBV6-1 and TRBJ1-5; D unresolved. The ends were cut back, 2 bases at V and 0 bases at J, with 8 bases in the middle. The CDR3 runs 15 residues. Germline V gives CDR1 MNHNS, CDR2 SASEGT. The CDR3 sequence is CASSESGYSNQPQHF. The CDR3 DNA sequence: TGTGCCAGCAGTGAATCGGGCTATAGCAATCAGCCCCAGCATTTT.

The V and J genes are TRBV5-6 and TRBJ2-7; a possible D gene is TRBD1 (7 bases). The CDR3 is 15 amino acids. CDR1 is SGHDT, CDR2 YYEEEE, per germline. V was shortened by 4 bases and J by 2 bases, with 16 bases between the two germline ends. For the CDR3, the DNA is TGTGCCAGCAGCGGAGGGACAGCAAGAACCTACGAGCAGTACTTC. This sequence encodes CASSGGTARTYEQYF.

This chain links TRBV7-9 with TRBJ1-3; tentative D call: TRBD1 (6 bases). This CDR3 comprises 16 residues. Germline CDR1 reads SEHNR; CDR2 reads FQNEAQ (reference sequence). Between the trimmed V and J ends, which lost 1 base and 0 bases, there was a span of 10 bases. Here the CDR3 reads CASSLVSDSSGNTIYF. The CDR3 region has the DNA TGTGCCAGCAGCTTAGTTTCGGACAGCTCTGGAAACACCATATATTTT.

The V call is TRBV3-1 (or the pseudogene TRBV3-2), the J call TRBJ1-2, with D possibly being TRBD1 (6 bases). Germline CDR1 and CDR2: LGHDT and YNNKEL (reference sequence). V lost 5 bases and J 7 bases, leaving 14 bases between the germline ends. This CDR3 contains 13 residues. The CDR3 DNA follows: TGTGCCAGCAGCTACAAACAGGGTTTTGGCTACACCTTC. Its translation: CASSYKQGFGYTF.

The genes are TRBV4-3 and TRBJ1-5, with D tentatively TRBD1 (6 bases). With 0 bases removed from V and 6 bases from J, the gap between germline ends came to 12 bases. The CDR3 loop spans 15 amino acids. The V gene's germline CDR1 is LGHNA and CDR2 YSLEER. CDR3 in amino acids: CASSQDPGGGQPQHF. CDR3 nucleotide sequence: TGCGCCAGCAGCCAAGATCCCGGGGGCGGTCAGCCCCAGCATTTT.

This clone was seen only once. The chain is built from TRBV3-1 (or the pseudogene TRBV3-2) and TRBJ2-1, with TRBD2 matching 7 bases. CDR1 LGHDT and CDR2 YNNKEL come from the germline V gene (reference sequence). With V trimmed by 9 bases and J by 9 bases, 11 bases remained unmatched. This CDR3 is built from 13 residues. The CDR3, as DNA: TGTGCCAGTCAGCGGGGCATAGCAAGTGAGCAGTTCTTC. The encoded protein is CASQRGIASEQFF.

This chain joins TRBV10-2 and TRBJ1-1; D unresolved. V dropped 2 bases and J dropped 1 base, with 5 bases sitting between them. This CDR3 is 13 amino acids long. Per germline, CDR1 WSHSY and CDR2 SAAADI. Here the CDR3 reads CASSETGNTEAFF. The CDR3 nucleotides read TGCGCCAGCAGTGAGACGGGGAACACTGAAGCTTTCTTT.

The V gene is TRBV19, the J gene TRBJ1-2, with D maybe TRBD1 (5 bases). V gave up 4 bases and J gave up 5 bases, with 17 bases separating them. Germline assignment: CDR1 LNHDA and CDR2 SQIVND (reference sequence). This CDR3 is built from 15 residues. The CDR3 DNA reads as TGTGCCAGTAGTAGTCAGGGAGGGGTTCGGTATGGCTACACCTTC. As protein: CASSSQGGVRYGYTF.

V gene TRBV9 combines with J gene TRBJ1-1; the D is unclear. This CDR3 region has 12 residues. Trimming cost V 7 bases and J 1 base, with 8 bases left between them. The germline CDR1 and CDR2 sequences are SGDLS and YYNGEE. The CDR3 loop reads CASGIANTEAFF. In DNA, the CDR3 is TGTGCCAGCGGGATAGCGAACACTGAAGCTTTCTTT.

This clone appeared a few times. CDR3 in DNA: TGCGCCAGCACGACAGGGGCCGCTGAGGCTAATGAAAAACTGTTTTTT. It is translated as CASTTGAAEANEKLFF. The rearrangement uses TRBV5-1 and TRBJ1-4; TRBD1 matches at 8 bases. Germline-derived CDR1 and CDR2 are SGHRS and YFSETQ. V lost 6 bases, J lost 3 bases, and 10 bases stayed unmatched. The CDR3 has 16 amino acids.

The chain couples TRBV4-3 to TRBJ1-2; unclear D gene. CDR1 LGHNA and CDR2 YSLEER come from the germline V gene. The CDR3 runs 16 residues. Trimming shortened V by 0 bases and J by 0 bases, and 11 bases separated the two germline ends. As DNA, the CDR3 is TGCGCCAGCAGCCAAGATCCATCGACCACTAACTATGGCTACACCTTC. This codes for CASSQDPSTTNYGYTF.

This rearrangement joins TRBV4-3 to TRBJ1-1, with TRBD1 identical over 7 bases. Germline V lookup: CDR1 LGHNA, CDR2 YSLEER. J was trimmed by 4 bases and V by 0 bases; bases with no gene match: 5. This CDR3 comprises 15 residues. CDR3 amino acids: CASSQDGTEGTEAFF. The CDR3 DNA is TGCGCCAGCAGCCAAGATGGGACAGAGGGCACTGAAGCTTTCTTT.